A selection of T cell receptor beta chains follows, all from one sample in a study of CD8+ T cells in alopecia areata. Assay: immunoSEQ multiplex PCR; the TCRdb copy retains only in-frame clones and omits some. In the table there are under 130,000 clones, 55% of which are singletons. The sequenced sample consisted of CD4+ T cells sorted from blood. The receptors were gathered from a human donor in good health. Each CDR3 is given with its conserved first and last residue. The order of the fields is CDR3 DNA, CDR3 protein, V gene, J gene, clone size, D gene. D genes are given only for firm matches. Only part of the rows carry a size: once, few, many, or a class if the clone is expanded.

CDR3nt: TGTGCCAGCAGCTTGAGGCAGGGGGCAGTCGGGACCCAGTACTTC
CDR3aa: CASSLRQGAVGTQYF
v_gene: TRBV7-6
j_gene: TRBJ2-5
abundance: NA
d_gene: TRBD1

CDR3nt: TGTGCCAGCTCACCACCGAGACTAGTGACAGATACGCAGTATTTT
CDR3aa: CASSPPRLVTDTQYF
v_gene: TRBV18
j_gene: TRBJ2-3
abundance: once
d_gene: NA

CDR3nt: TGTGCCAGTAGTATAGTGATCTCTGGGGCCAACGTCCTGACTTTC
CDR3aa: CASSIVISGANVLTF
v_gene: TRBV19
j_gene: TRBJ2-6
abundance: NA
d_gene: NA

CDR3nt: TGTGCCAGCAGTGAGGGACAGGGGAAATCCTACGAGCAGTACTTC
CDR3aa: CASSEGQGKSYEQYF
v_gene: TRBV25-1
j_gene: TRBJ2-7
abundance: NA
d_gene: TRBD1

CDR3nt: TGCGCCAGCAGCCACGGGACAGGGAGTGGCGAGCAGTACTTC
CDR3aa: CASSHGTGSGEQYF
v_gene: TRBV5-1
j_gene: TRBJ2-7
abundance: few
d_gene: TRBD1

CDR3nt: TGTGCCAGCAGTGGAGGAGGCGGGGAGCAGTACTTC
CDR3aa: CASSGGGGEQYF
v_gene: TRBV2
j_gene: TRBJ2-7
abundance: NA
d_gene: NA

CDR3nt: TGTGCCTGGAGTACTCCGGGGGGCTCGGAGACCCAGTACTTC
CDR3aa: CAWSTPGGSETQYF
v_gene: TRBV30
j_gene: TRBJ2-5
abundance: NA
d_gene: NA

CDR3nt: TGCGCCAGCACCCGGGACAGTAGCACAGATACGCAGTATTTT
CDR3aa: CASTRDSSTDTQYF
v_gene: TRBV5-1
j_gene: TRBJ2-3
abundance: NA
d_gene: TRBD1

CDR3nt: TGCAGCGCTGGCGGGAAAGGGGGTTATAATGGCTACACCTTC
CDR3aa: CSAGGKGGYNGYTF
v_gene: TRBV29-1
j_gene: TRBJ1-2
abundance: NA
d_gene: NA

CDR3nt: TGTGCCAGCAGCATATCCGCAGGGGGATACGAGCAGTACTTC
CDR3aa: CASSISAGGYEQYF
v_gene: TRBV11-3
j_gene: TRBJ2-7
abundance: NA
d_gene: TRBD1

CDR3nt: TGTGCCAGCAGCGTAGTTGACCTTGCAACCGGGGAGCTGTTTTTT
CDR3aa: CASSVVDLATGELFF
v_gene: TRBV9
j_gene: TRBJ2-2
abundance: NA
d_gene: NA

CDR3nt: TGTGCCAGCAGCTCTGGACAGTCCTACGAGCAGTACTTC
CDR3aa: CASSSGQSYEQYF
v_gene: TRBV5-4
j_gene: TRBJ2-7
abundance: few
d_gene: NA

CDR3nt: TGTGCCAGCAGTTACTCCGACAGTGAATATGGCTACACCTTC
CDR3aa: CASSYSDSEYGYTF
v_gene: TRBV6-5
j_gene: TRBJ1-2
abundance: NA
d_gene: NA

CDR3nt: TGCGCCAGCAGCCAGGATGGGTACCAAGAGACCCAGTACTTC
CDR3aa: CASSQDGYQETQYF
v_gene: TRBV4-1
j_gene: TRBJ2-5
abundance: NA
d_gene: NA

CDR3nt: TGTGCCAGCAGGCGGGGGGCGGGAAACTATGGCTACACCTTC
CDR3aa: CASRRGAGNYGYTF
v_gene: TRBV28
j_gene: TRBJ1-2
abundance: NA
d_gene: NA

CDR3nt: TGTGCCTGTCAAAGCTGGGGGCGGAACACTGAAGCTTTCTTT
CDR3aa: CACQSWGRNTEAFF
v_gene: TRBV30
j_gene: TRBJ1-1
abundance: NA
d_gene: NA

CDR3nt: TGTGCCAGCAGCCCTAGGACAGGATGGGAAGCTTTCTTT
CDR3aa: CASSPRTGWEAFF
v_gene: TRBV7-2
j_gene: TRBJ1-1
abundance: few
d_gene: TRBD1

CDR3nt: TGCAGCACCAGGGACACCGCCTACGAGCAGTACTTC
CDR3aa: CSTRDTAYEQYF
v_gene: TRBV29-1
j_gene: TRBJ2-7
abundance: once
d_gene: NA

CDR3nt: TGTGCCAGCAGCTTACAGTTCCAAAATTCACCCCTCCACTTT
CDR3aa: CASSLQFQNSPLHF
v_gene: TRBV7-9
j_gene: TRBJ1-6
abundance: NA
d_gene: NA